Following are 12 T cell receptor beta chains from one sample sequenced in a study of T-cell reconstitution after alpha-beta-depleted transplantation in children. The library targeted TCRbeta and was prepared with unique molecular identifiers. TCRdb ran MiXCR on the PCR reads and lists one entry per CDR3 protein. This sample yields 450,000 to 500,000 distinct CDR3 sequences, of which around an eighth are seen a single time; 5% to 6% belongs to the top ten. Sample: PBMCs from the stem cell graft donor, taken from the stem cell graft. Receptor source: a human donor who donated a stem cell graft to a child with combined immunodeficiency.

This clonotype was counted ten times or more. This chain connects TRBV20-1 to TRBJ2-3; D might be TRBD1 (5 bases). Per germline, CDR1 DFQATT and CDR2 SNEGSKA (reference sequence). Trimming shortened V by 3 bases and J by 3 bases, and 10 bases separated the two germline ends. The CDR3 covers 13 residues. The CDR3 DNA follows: TGCAGTGCTAGGGCGACAGTGACAGATACGCAGTATTTT. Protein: CSARATVTDTQYF.

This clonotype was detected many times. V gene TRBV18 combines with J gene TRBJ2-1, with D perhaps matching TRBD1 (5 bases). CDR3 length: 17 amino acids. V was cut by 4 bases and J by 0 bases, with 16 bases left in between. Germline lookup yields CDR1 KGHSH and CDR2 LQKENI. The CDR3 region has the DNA TGTGCCAGCTCACGTTGGAACCAGGGAAGCTCCTACAATGAGCAGTTCTTC. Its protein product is CASSRWNQGSSYNEQFF.

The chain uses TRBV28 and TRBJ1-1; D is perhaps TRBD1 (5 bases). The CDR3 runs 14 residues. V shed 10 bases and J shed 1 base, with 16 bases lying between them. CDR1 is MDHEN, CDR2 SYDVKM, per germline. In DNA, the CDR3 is TGTGCCATCCGACCCGGGGGTCGGAACACTGAAGCTTTCTTT. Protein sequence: CAIRPGGRNTEAFF.

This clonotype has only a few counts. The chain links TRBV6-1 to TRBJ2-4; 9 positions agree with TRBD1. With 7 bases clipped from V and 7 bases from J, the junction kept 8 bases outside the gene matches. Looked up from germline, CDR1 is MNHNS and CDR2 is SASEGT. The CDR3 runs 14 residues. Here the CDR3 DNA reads TGTGCCAGCATACCCGACAGGGGGACGAACATTCAGTACTTC. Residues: CASIPDRGTNIQYF.

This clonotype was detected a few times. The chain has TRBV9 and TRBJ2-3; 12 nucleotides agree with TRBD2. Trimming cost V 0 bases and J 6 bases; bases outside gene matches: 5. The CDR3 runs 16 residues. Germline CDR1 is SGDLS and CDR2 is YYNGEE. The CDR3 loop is CASSVELAGGIDTQYF. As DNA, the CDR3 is TGTGCCAGCAGCGTAGAACTAGCGGGAGGCATCGATACGCAGTATTTT. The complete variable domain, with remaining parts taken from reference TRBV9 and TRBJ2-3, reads DSGVTQTPKHLITATGQRVTLRCSPRSGDLSVYWYQQSLDQGLQFLIQYYNGEERAKGNILERFSAQQFPDLHSELNLSSLELGDSALYFCASSVELAGGIDTQYFGPGTRLTVL.

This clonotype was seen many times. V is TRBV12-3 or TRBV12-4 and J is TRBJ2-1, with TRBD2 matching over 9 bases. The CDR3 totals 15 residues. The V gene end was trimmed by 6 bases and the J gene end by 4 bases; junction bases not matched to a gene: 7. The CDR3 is CASSLVSGGYNEQFF. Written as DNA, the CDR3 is TGTGCCAGCAGCCTCGTTAGCGGGGGATACAATGAGCAGTTCTTC.

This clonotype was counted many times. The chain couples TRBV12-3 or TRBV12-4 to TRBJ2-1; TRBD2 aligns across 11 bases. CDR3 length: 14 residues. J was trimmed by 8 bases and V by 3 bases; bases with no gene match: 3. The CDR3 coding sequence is TGTGCCAGCAGTTTTAGCGGGAGGGGGGATGAGCAGTTCTTC. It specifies CASSFSGRGDEQFF.

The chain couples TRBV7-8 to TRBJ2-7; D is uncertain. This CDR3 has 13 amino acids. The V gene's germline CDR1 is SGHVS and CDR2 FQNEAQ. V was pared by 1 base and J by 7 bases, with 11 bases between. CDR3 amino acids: CASSLVIPPEQYF. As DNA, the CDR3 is TGTGCCAGCAGCTTAGTGATCCCTCCTGAGCAGTACTTC.

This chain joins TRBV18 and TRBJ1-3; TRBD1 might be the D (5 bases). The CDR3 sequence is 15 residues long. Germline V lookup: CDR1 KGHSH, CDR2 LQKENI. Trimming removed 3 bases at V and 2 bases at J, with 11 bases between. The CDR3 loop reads CASSPGTGTGNTIYF. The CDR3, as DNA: TGTGCCAGCTCACCGGGGACCGGCACTGGAAACACCATATATTTT. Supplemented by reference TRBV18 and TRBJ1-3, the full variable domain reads NAGVMQNPRHLVRRRGQEARLRCSPMKGHSHVYWYRQLPEEGLKFMVYLQKENIIDESGMPKERFSAEFPKEGPSILRIQQVVRGDSAAYFCASSPGTGTGNTIYFGEGSWLTVV.

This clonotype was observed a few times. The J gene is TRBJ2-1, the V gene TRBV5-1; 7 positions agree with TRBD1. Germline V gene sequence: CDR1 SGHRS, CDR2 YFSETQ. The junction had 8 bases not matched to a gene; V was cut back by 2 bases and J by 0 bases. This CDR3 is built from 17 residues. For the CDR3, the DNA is TGCGCCAGCAGCTTTCTGACAGGGAGTAGCTCCTACAATGAGCAGTTCTTC. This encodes CASSFLTGSSSYNEQFF.

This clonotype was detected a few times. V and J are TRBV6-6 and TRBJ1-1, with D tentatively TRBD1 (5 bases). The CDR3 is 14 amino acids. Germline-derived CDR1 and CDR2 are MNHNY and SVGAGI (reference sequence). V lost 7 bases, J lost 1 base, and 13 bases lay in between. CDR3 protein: CASNPQGKNTEAFF. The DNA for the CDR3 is TGTGCCAGCAACCCCCAGGGCAAGAACACTGAAGCTTTCTTT.

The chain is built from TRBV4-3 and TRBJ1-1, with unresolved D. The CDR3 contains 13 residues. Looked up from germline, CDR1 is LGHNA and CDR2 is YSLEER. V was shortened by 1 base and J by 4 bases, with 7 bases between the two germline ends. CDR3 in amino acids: CASSQGRRTEAFF. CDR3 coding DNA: TGCGCCAGCAGCCAAGGGCGACGCACTGAAGCTTTCTTT.